One sample yielded the 10 T cell receptor beta chains listed below, sequenced in a study of CD8+CD57+ T cells in acquired aplastic anemia. The use of genomic DNA as template underpinned the TCR beta VDJ and CDR3 profiling. MiXCR, applied by TCRdb to the reads, yields one record per CDR3 protein. The repertoire includes a few hundred thousand distinct CDR3 sequences, 56% of them detected once, and less than 10% sits in the top ten. The material sequenced was sorted CD4+, CD8+, or CD8+CD57+ T cells (not recorded which) from PBMCs. All receptors come from a human donor with severe aplastic anemia or a healthy control (not recorded which).

This chain connects TRBV7-3 to TRBJ1-1, with TRBD1 matching over 8 bases. The CDR3 has 14 amino acids. J gave up 7 bases and V 6 bases, and 10 bases lay outside the gene matches. Germline CDR1 and CDR2: SGHTA and FQGTGA. CDR3 sequence (DNA): TGTGCCAGCAGGGTAGGGGACAGGCCAAGTGAAGCTTTCTTT. Translated: CASRVGDRPSEAFF.

The chain combines TRBV12-3 or TRBV12-4 with TRBJ2-5; 9 positions match TRBD2. The J segment lost 5 bases and the V segment lost 1 base, leaving 5 bases of the junction unmatched. The CDR3 contains 15 residues. Here the CDR3 DNA reads TGTGCCAGCAGTTTAGGCGGGGGGGCTTGGGAGACCCAGTACTTC. Encoded protein: CASSLGGGAWETQYF.

This clonotype has ten or more counts. J is TRBJ1-5 and V is TRBV2; 7 bases are shared with TRBD1. V trimming: 2 bases; J trimming: 3 bases; junction bases outside the gene matches: 4. The CDR3 totals 15 residues. Germline CDR1 and CDR2: SNHLY and FYNNEI. Written as DNA, the CDR3 is TGTGCCAGCAGTGAAAGCAGGGGGAACAATCAGCCCCAGCATTTT. Translating gives CASSESRGNNQPQHF.

The chain couples TRBV9 to TRBJ2-6; TRBD1 matches at 7 bases. Germline V CDR1 and CDR2: SGDLS, YYNGEE. The V and J ends lost 0 bases and 3 bases, in that order; junction bases with no gene match: 0. This CDR3 has 15 residues. In DNA form, the CDR3 reads TGTGCCAGCAGCGTAGGACAGGGTGGGGCCAACGTCCTGACTTTC. Translating gives CASSVGQGGANVLTF.

V and J are TRBV7-9 and TRBJ1-1, with 8 bases aligning to TRBD1. Germline V lookup: CDR1 SEHNR, CDR2 FQNEAQ (reference sequence). CDR3 size: 15 residues. V lost 4 bases and J lost 3; bases outside the gene matches: 7. The CDR3 coding sequence is TGTGCCAGCAGCTCCCGGACAGGGTTTGACACTGAAGCTTTCTTT. Its translation: CASSSRTGFDTEAFF. The whole variable domain, remainder taken from reference TRBV7-9 and TRBJ1-1, is DTGVSQNPRHKITKRGQNVTFRCDPISEHNRLYWYRQTLGQGPEFLTYFQNEAQLEKSRLLSDRFSAERPKGSFSTLEIQRTEQGDSAMYLCASSSRTGFDTEAFFGQGTRLTVV.

J is TRBJ2-2 and V is TRBV20-1, with 11 bases that match TRBD2. Germline loops: CDR1 DFQATT, CDR2 SNEGSKA (reference sequence). The CDR3 loop spans 14 amino acids. J was trimmed by 7 bases and V by 4 bases; bases with no gene match: 5. The CDR3 region is CSAIAGGSIGELFF. CDR3 DNA: TGCAGTGCTATAGCGGGAGGGTCCATCGGGGAGCTGTTTTTT.

The genes are TRBV15 and TRBJ2-2; D is unclear. The CDR3 is 15 residues long. Germline V gene sequence: CDR1 LNHNV, CDR2 YYDKDF (reference sequence). The V end was cut by 3 bases, the J end by 0 bases, with 8 bases between. The CDR3 here is CATSSDQPNTGELFF. In nucleotides, the CDR3 is TGTGCCACCAGCAGCGATCAACCGAACACCGGGGAGCTGTTTTTT.

The chain joins TRBV10-3 to TRBJ2-7; 7 bases agree with TRBD1. This CDR3 is 14 amino acids long. The germline CDR1 and CDR2 sequences are ENHRY and SYGVKD. With 3 bases clipped from V and 2 bases from J, the junction kept 4 bases outside the gene matches. The CDR3 DNA reads TGTGCCATCAGTGAACCGGGACAGCCCTACGAGCAGTACTTC. It yields the protein CAISEPGQPYEQYF.

This clonotype turned up a few times. Given a much more abundant clone one base away, this may be a read error. V usage is TRBV11-3 and J usage is TRBJ2-2, with D perhaps TRBD1 (5 bases). The CDR3 covers 15 residues. Germline V gene sequence: CDR1 SGHNT, CDR2 YENEEA. This CDR3 reads CASSRVSGNTRELFF. Here the CDR3 DNA reads TGTGCCAGCAGCCGCGTTTCAGGGAACACCAGGGAGCTGTTTTTT.

J is TRBJ1-1 and V is TRBV20-1; 7 bases line up with TRBD1. Germline CDR1 reads DFQATT; CDR2 reads SNEGSKA (reference sequence). The CDR3 has 12 amino acids. J gave up 8 bases and V 5 bases, and 8 bases lay outside the gene matches. CDR3: CSAETGSYEAFF. In DNA, the CDR3 is TGCAGTGCTGAGACAGGGTCCTACGAAGCTTTCTTT.